Below, 21 T cell receptor beta chains from the same sample are listed, as sequenced in a study of cytomegalovirus exposure and HLA in healthy donors. Researchers ran the PCR with 60 Vbeta and 13 Jbeta primers. Generated by immunoSEQ multiplex PCR, the TCRdb table keeps only in-frame clones and is missing some. The sample has 160,000 or so clones, 75% seen once. The sequenced sample was PBMCs. These receptors came from a female donor in good health and CMV-seronegative.

V usage is TRBV2 and J usage is TRBJ2-7, with 9 bases that match TRBD1. The CDR3 has 14 amino acids. After removal of 5 bases from V and 2 bases from J, the junction contained 4 bases not matched to a gene. The germline CDR1 and CDR2 sequences are SNHLY and FYNNEI. CDR3 bases: TGTGCCAGCAGTTCGGACAGGGGCCCCTACGAGCAGTACTTC. Protein sequence: CASSSDRGPYEQYF.

This clone occurred once. The V and J genes are TRBV18 and TRBJ1-5; D may be TRBD1 (6 bases). V lost 2 bases, J lost 4 bases, and 12 bases lay in between. Germline-derived CDR1 and CDR2 are KGHSH and LQKENI. The CDR3 has 15 amino acids. The CDR3: CASSPGVQGNQPQHF. The CDR3 region has the DNA TGTGCCAGCTCACCAGGGGTGCAGGGGAATCAGCCCCAGCATTTT.

The rearrangement joins TRBV4-2 to TRBJ1-5; D unclear. Trimming shortened V by 6 bases and J by 0 bases, and 12 bases separated the two germline ends. Germline CDR1 is LGHNA and CDR2 is YNFKEQ. There are 15 residues in the CDR3. The CDR3 loop reads CASRAGEGSNQPQHF. The CDR3 DNA follows: TGTGCCAGCAGAGCCGGGGAGGGTAGCAATCAGCCCCAGCATTTT.

V gene TRBV6-5 combines with J gene TRBJ1-3; maybe TRBD1 (5 bases). V was pared by 4 bases and J by 0 bases, with 13 bases between. The germline V gene has CDR1 MNHEY and CDR2 SVGAGI. The CDR3 totals 16 residues. CDR3 sequence (DNA): TGTGCCAGCAGTTTGACAGCTCCCGGCTCTGGAAACACCATATATTTT. Its translation: CASSLTAPGSGNTIYF.

This clone was counted a few times. The CDR3 DNA is TGTGCCAGCAGTGAAGGTCGGTTCACTGAAGCTTTCTTT. Amino acid sequence: CASSEGRFTEAFF. V and J are TRBV2 and TRBJ1-1; D call uncertain. This CDR3 is 13 amino acids long. The V gene lost 1 base and the J gene lost 4 bases, with 7 bases spanning the gap. The V gene's germline CDR1 is SNHLY and CDR2 FYNNEI.

The chain has TRBV7-8 and TRBJ1-5, with 8 bases fitting TRBD1. With 5 bases clipped from V and 5 bases from J, the junction kept 2 bases outside the gene matches. CDR3 length: 13 amino acids. In germline, CDR1 is SGHVS, CDR2 FQNEAQ. The DNA for the CDR3 is TGTGCCAGCAGCCAGGACAGGGATCAGCCCCAGCATTTT. Residues: CASSQDRDQPQHF. Looking up the rest from reference TRBV7-8 and TRBJ1-5 gives the full variable domain: GAGVSQSPRYKVAKRGQDVALRCDPISGHVSLFWYQQALGQGPEFLTYFQNEAQLDKSGLPSDRFFAERPEGSVSTLKIQRTQQEDSAVYLCASSQDRDQPQHFGDGTRLSIL.

The chain combines TRBV19 with TRBJ2-1; 9 bases map to TRBD2. The CDR3 extends over 16 amino acids. V shed 5 bases and J 9 bases; nucleotides not matched to a gene: 14. Germline values: CDR1 LNHDA, CDR2 SQIVND (reference sequence). The CDR3 here is CASSGRTSGPGSEQFF. The CDR3 DNA sequence: TGTGCCAGTAGTGGAAGAACTAGCGGGCCGGGGAGTGAGCAGTTCTTC.

This clone was counted between two and nine times. The chain recombines TRBV28 with TRBJ1-4; the D gene is possibly TRBD1 (5 bases). This CDR3 has 15 amino acids. Trimming left V 2 bases short and J 1 base short, with 8 bases between. The germline V gene encodes CDR1 MDHEN and CDR2 SYDVKM. CDR3 sequence: CASSLSGGTNEKLFF. CDR3 nucleotides: TGTGCCAGCAGTTTAAGCGGGGGAACTAATGAAAAACTGTTTTTT.

The V call is TRBV5-1, the J call TRBJ2-3, with D maybe TRBD1 (7 bases). CDR3 length equals 16 residues. V was cut by 1 base and J by 4 bases, with 16 bases left in between. The germline V gene encodes CDR1 SGHRS and CDR2 YFSETQ. CDR3 coding DNA: TGCGCCAGCAGCTTGTCCCAGGGGGGACTTTCAGATACGCAGTATTTT. It codes for CASSLSQGGLSDTQYF.

This sequence joins TRBV19 and TRBJ1-2, with unresolved D. The CDR3 spans 16 residues. The V gene's germline CDR1 is LNHDA and CDR2 SQIVND (reference sequence). Trimming shortened V by 1 base and J by 4 bases, and 16 bases separated the two germline ends. The CDR3 region has the DNA TGTGCCAGTAGTATAGTGGGCCAGCCCCGCTCCTATGGCTACACCTTC. Translation gives CASSIVGQPRSYGYTF.

This clone was detected only a few times. The chain recombines TRBV9 with TRBJ2-2, with a weak D call TRBD1 (5 bases). The CDR3 is made up of 16 amino acids. From germline, CDR1 is SGDLS and CDR2 YYNGEE. V lost 3 bases and J 6 bases, leaving 18 bases between the germline ends. This CDR3 reads CASSAHPSLRAGELFF. The CDR3 DNA follows: TGTGCCAGCAGCGCCCACCCCAGCCTCAGGGCCGGGGAGCTGTTTTTT. The whole variable domain, filled in from reference TRBV9 and TRBJ2-2, reads DSGVTQTPKHLITATGQRVTLRCSPRSGDLSVYWYQQSLDQGLQFLIQYYNGEERAKGNILERFSAQQFPDLHSELNLSSLELGDSALYFCASSAHPSLRAGELFFGEGSRLTVL.

This clone was detected only a few times. The germline gene is not matched at one end of the junction; a read error may be the cause. The chain uses TRBV5-5 and TRBJ2-1, with 9 positions matching TRBD2. Germline-derived CDR1 and CDR2 are SGHKS and YYEKEE (reference sequence). CDR3 size: 15 residues. CDR3 sequence (DNA): TGCGCCAGCAGCCAAGGAGGACTAGCGACCAATGAGCAGTTCTTC. Protein: CASSQGGLATNEQFF. Complete variable domain (other parts from reference TRBV5-5 and TRBJ2-1): DAGVTQSPTHLIKTRGQQVTLRCSPISGHKSVSWYQQVLGQGPQFIFQYYEKEERGRGNFPDRFSARQFPNYSSELNVNALLLGDSALYLCASSQGGLATNEQFFGPGTRLTVL.

V usage is TRBV27 and J usage is TRBJ2-7; D might be TRBD1 (5 bases). The CDR3 spans 18 residues. Germline V gene sequence: CDR1 MNHEY, CDR2 SMNVEV (reference sequence). Between the trimmed V and J ends, which lost 5 bases and 0 bases, there was a span of 23 bases. DNA for the CDR3: TGTGCCAGCAGTGAGCAAAGGCCCGACAGCCCCTACTCCTACGAGCAGTACTTC. Translation gives CASSEQRPDSPYSYEQYF.

This clone was counted only a few times. The chain combines TRBV6-6 with TRBJ1-5; 8 nucleotides agree with TRBD1. V dropped 8 bases and J dropped 4; count of bases not matched to a gene: 7. Per germline, CDR1 MNHNY and CDR2 SVGAGI (reference sequence). This CDR3 is 14 amino acids long. CDR3 residues: CASASGTGNQPQHF. The CDR3 DNA sequence: TGTGCCAGCGCTTCCGGGACAGGTAATCAGCCCCAGCATTTT.

This chain links TRBV19 with TRBJ1-2; D not resolved. The germline V and J ends were trimmed by 7 bases and 7 bases, with 22 bases remaining between them. CDR3 length: 15 amino acids. CDR1 is LNHDA and CDR2 is SQIVND in the germline V gene (reference sequence). CDR3 bases: TGTGCCAGTAAATCTAATCAGGCCCCTAATGGTGGCTACACCTTC. As protein: CASKSNQAPNGGYTF.

The genes are TRBV10-3 and TRBJ1-2; D gene ambiguous. V was clipped by 6 bases and J by 6 bases, with 20 bases between them. This CDR3 has 15 residues. The germline CDR1 and CDR2 sequences are ENHRY and SYGVKD. The CDR3 here is CAISARADLANGYTF. In DNA, the CDR3 is TGTGCCATCAGCGCGCGAGCGGACCTGGCAAATGGCTACACCTTC.

This sequence joins TRBV9 and TRBJ1-2; maybe TRBD1 (5 bases). CDR1 is SGDLS, CDR2 YYNGEE, per germline. The V gene lost 0 bases and the J gene lost 4 bases, with 10 bases spanning the gap. The CDR3 totals 14 residues. CDR3 nucleotide sequence: TGTGCCAGCAGCGTAGACTCAGGGCGCTATGGCTACACCTTC. Residues: CASSVDSGRYGYTF.

This chain uses TRBV2 with TRBJ1-1; TRBD1 matches at 7 bases. Germline lookup yields CDR1 SNHLY and CDR2 FYNNEI. The V segment lost 10 bases and the J segment 5 bases; nucleotides outside the gene matches: 13. The CDR3 runs to 14 residues. The CDR3 bases are TGTGCCACTCTACTAGAGGGGGCAGGGACTGAAGCTTTCTTT. Protein product: CATLLEGAGTEAFF. Full variable domain (rest looked up from reference TRBV2 and TRBJ1-1): EPEVTQTPSHQVTQMGQEVILRCVPISNHLYFYWYRQILGQKVEFLVSFYNNEISEKSEIFDDQFSVERPDGSNFTLKIRSTKLEDSAMYFCATLLEGAGTEAFFGQGTRLTVV.

V gene TRBV27 combines with J gene TRBJ1-5; 10 bases fit TRBD1. The CDR3 is 17 amino acids. Unmatched junction bases numbered 10, after V lost 6 bases and J lost 2 bases. Germline V gene lookup returns CDR1 MNHEY and CDR2 SMNVEV (reference sequence). The CDR3 loop reads CASRLLGTGVGNQPQHF. The DNA of the CDR3 is TGTGCCAGCAGGCTCCTGGGGACAGGGGTCGGCAATCAGCCCCAGCATTTT.

The rearrangement links TRBV7-3 to TRBJ2-3, with TRBD2 as a possible D gene (6 bases). The V end was cut by 5 bases, the J end by 3 bases, with 12 bases between. Per the germline V gene, CDR1 is SGHTA and CDR2 is FQGTGA. This CDR3 has 14 amino acids. The CDR3 sequence: CASSPGLSTDTQYF. The CDR3 bases are TGTGCCAGCAGCCCCGGACTATCTACAGATACGCAGTATTTT.

The chain uses TRBV19 and TRBJ2-5, with 8 bases identical to TRBD2. Trimming removed 6 bases from V and 3 bases from J; junction bases left unmatched: 6. Germline CDR1 LNHDA, CDR2 SQIVND (reference sequence). The CDR3 contains 14 residues. The CDR3 DNA is TGTGCCAGTAGCCCCCTTAGCGGGGAAGAGACCCAGTACTTC. This encodes CASSPLSGEETQYF.